This entry concerns a single T cell receptor (beta chain). What antigen it recognizes has not been identified. Sequencing was performed on an Illumina HiSeq 2000. The TCR beta cDNA libraries were made using 5'RACE template switching, a step that added both a universal primer site and unique molecular identifiers. Synthesis of cDNA was primed from the TCR beta constant segment and was followed by two consecutive PCR amplification steps. Under the source paper's analysis protocol: MIGEC was used to demultiplex reads and group the reads by UMI, and MiTCR was used to assemble and quantify clonotypes. Only TCR cDNA sequences supported by at least two reads were kept to exclude erroneous sequences. The tcR package was used for downstream repertoire analysis, with clonotypes matched between fractions based on CDR3 nucleotide sequence plus V segment. VDJmatch was used to annotate antigen specificity against VDJdb, with one amino acid substitution allowed in CDR3. Following TCRdb reprocessing, every CDR3 protein sequence forms one entry, and DNA is not provided. TCRdb assigned the V and J calls; the authors' analysis was not used. The sample table records approximately 420,000 distinct CDR3 sequences. The ten largest clones represent approximately 12% of the sample.

The CDR3 covers 15 residues, taking in both the cysteine and the phenylalanine. The DNA is unrecorded. The germline V gene yields SGHNT for CDR1 and YENEEA for CDR2. HCMV serostatus was determined by detecting HCMV-specific IgG in serum with a commercial ELISA kit. Ficoll density gradient centrifugation was used to isolate peripheral blood mononuclear cells from blood. These data originate in a study of T cells expressing NK-cell markers (TCRdb year 2020). Turning to the overall study: TCR beta-chain repertoires were profiled in sorted CD3+CD56+NKG2C+, CD3+CD56+NKG2C- and CD3+CD56-NKG2C+ T-cell subsets from fewer than 10 donors. Among the eight sequenced donors, only one was HCMV-seronegative, while the other seven were HCMV-seropositive. The study sequenced eight donors, all healthy volunteers chosen at random: three men and five women. Illumina HiSeq 2000/2500, MiSeq or NextSeq was used to sequence libraries as 2 x 150 bp reads.

Broad study findings and their caveats: Those dominant clonotypes were again the most abundant among CD3+CD56-NKG2C+ cells in a few donors, at about 28.3-65%. In six donors, the dominant CD3+CD56+NKG2C+ clonotypes ranked among the top 10 CD8+ clonotypes, making up 1.0-7.0% of CD8+ T cells. Whether the expanded NKG2C-expressing T cell clones were specific for HCMV antigens was left unclear.

Here the chain combines TRBV11-3 and TRBJ2-2. This receptor was obtained from a woman aged 45-65 years in good health. Donor details come from another sample of the same person, matched by shared clones. The sample comprised blood T cells: a sorted CD56 or NKG2C T cell subset, CD4+ or CD8+ T cells, or bulk PBMC T cells (not recorded which). The CDR3 protein: CASSRTIANTGELFF.